This T cell receptor (beta chain) comes out of a study of T cell responses to AZD1222 COVID-19 vaccine. Study observations and caveats: The study reported that nearly half of spike-specific TCRs target unmutated variant regions.

To note about this clone: Antigen: not known.

TCRdb keeps only in-frame clones here, not all; method: immunoSEQ multiplex PCR. The sample consists of approximately 210,000 clones, 90% to 95% of them appearing once. V gave up 5 bases and J gave up 6 bases; unmatched junction bases: 16. CDR1 is SGHVS, CDR2 FQNEAQ, per germline. CDR3 size: 19 residues. The chain uses TRBV7-8 and TRBJ2-2; 12 nucleotides align to TRBD2. The clonotype was recovered from an adult who received the MenACWY meningococcal vaccine as a control. The sequenced sample was peripheral blood, obtained 28 days after the second dose of the MenACWY control vaccine. This chain's CDR3 is CASSQPLAGGPRLSGELFF. The CDR3 bases are TGTGCCAGCAGCCAACCCCTAGCGGGAGGGCCGAGGTTGTCCGGGGAGCTGTTTTTT.